The next 32 T cell receptor beta chains were all read from a single sample in a study of T cell responses to AZD1222 COVID-19 vaccine. Only in-frame clones appear in the TCRdb table, and some are missing; sequencing was by immunoSEQ multiplex PCR. The sample includes around 120,000 clones, around 85% of them seen just once. The source material was peripheral blood, sampled on day 0 of AZD1222 vaccination. These receptor sequences come from an adult in good health.

The chain combines TRBV4-2 with TRBJ2-7, with TRBD1 identical over 7 bases. Per the germline V gene, CDR1 is LGHNA and CDR2 is YNFKEQ. The trim removed 0 bases at V and 2 bases at J, leaving 7 bases unmatched. The CDR3 is made up of 16 amino acids. The CDR3 DNA reads TGTGCCAGCAGCCAAGAGGACAGGACAGGCGCCTACGAGCAGTACTTC. Translation gives CASSQEDRTGAYEQYF.

The table lists this clone with a count of one. The rearrangement joins TRBV7-9 to TRBJ1-1; 8 nucleotides align to TRBD1. Germline V gives CDR1 SEHNR, CDR2 FQNEAQ (reference sequence). CDR3 length: 15 residues. V shed 5 bases and J 3 bases; nucleotides not matched to a gene: 8. This CDR3 reads CASSPRTGGDTEAFF. The CDR3 DNA is TGTGCCAGCAGCCCACGAACAGGGGGGGACACTGAAGCTTTCTTT.

This clone has only a few counts. The chain carries TRBV5-4 and TRBJ1-3, with D hard to call. Trimming left V 3 bases short and J 0 bases short, with 16 bases between. The CDR3 spans 17 residues. The germline gives CDR1 SGHNT, CDR2 YYREEE (reference sequence). The DNA for the CDR3 is TGTGCCAGCAGCTCCCTAGGACTTACGGGCTCTGGAAACACCATATATTTT. It codes for CASSSLGLTGSGNTIYF. Using reference TRBV5-4 and TRBJ1-3 for the parts outside the CDR3, the full variable domain is ETGVTQSPTHLIKTRGQQVTLRCSSQSGHNTVSWYQQALGQGPQFIFQYYREEENGRGNFPPRFSGLQFPNYSSELNVNALELDDSALYLCASSSLGLTGSGNTIYFGEGSWLTVV.

This sequence joins TRBV27 and TRBJ2-1; possibly TRBD2 for D (6 bases). Germline CDR1 and CDR2: MNHEY and SMNVEV (reference sequence). The V gene lost 1 base and the J gene lost 3 bases, with 10 bases spanning the gap. The CDR3 has 15 residues. The CDR3 sequence is CASSLWGGLYNEQFF. CDR3 DNA sequence: TGTGCCAGCAGTTTATGGGGAGGACTCTACAATGAGCAGTTCTTC.

This clone has more than one count but fewer than ten. The V call is TRBV19, the J call TRBJ1-4; weak D call: TRBD1 (5 bases). V was pared by 3 bases and J by 4 bases, with 12 bases between. Germline values: CDR1 LNHDA, CDR2 SQIVND (reference sequence). The CDR3 is 15 amino acids. The CDR3 here is CASSMGQLLNEKLFF. The CDR3 DNA reads as TGTGCCAGTAGTATGGGGCAGCTACTTAATGAAAAACTGTTTTTT.

This chain joins TRBV7-9 and TRBJ2-4; tentative D call: TRBD2 (5 bases). The germline V gene has CDR1 SEHNR and CDR2 FQNEAQ (reference sequence). V lost 5 bases and J 5 bases, leaving 16 bases between the germline ends. The CDR3 covers 15 residues. The CDR3: CASSPGVSVENIQYF. As DNA, the CDR3 is TGTGCCAGCAGCCCCGGGGTATCGGTAGAAAACATTCAGTACTTC.

This chain connects TRBV19 to TRBJ2-1, with unresolved D. V lost 0 bases, J lost 9 bases, and 9 bases lay in between. Looked up from germline, CDR1 is LNHDA and CDR2 is SQIVND (reference sequence). This CDR3 contains 13 residues. For the CDR3, the DNA is TGTGCCAGTAGTATAGAGGTCTCAAGTGAGCAGTTCTTC. Encoded protein: CASSIEVSSEQFF.

This clone was detected only a few times. This chain joins TRBV6-5 and TRBJ2-7, with 11 bases identical to TRBD2. This CDR3 is built from 14 residues. Trimming cost V 7 bases and J 6 bases; bases outside gene matches: 8. CDR1 and CDR2 (germline): MNHEY, SVGAGI. CDR3 nucleotide sequence: TGTGCCAGCAAATTAGCGGGAGGGCCCCCCGAGCAGTACTTC. Translation gives CASKLAGGPPEQYF.

The gene calls are TRBV5-1 and TRBJ1-1; D uncertain. V was clipped by 4 bases and J by 5 bases, with 15 bases between them. This CDR3 comprises 14 residues. Germline-derived CDR1 and CDR2 are SGHRS and YFSETQ. The CDR3 reads CASSTAELGTEAFF. CDR3 sequence (DNA): TGCGCCAGCAGCACGGCAGAATTGGGGACTGAAGCTTTCTTT.

This clone was counted once. The chain combines TRBV10-3 with TRBJ1-1; 12 nucleotides agree with TRBD1. Germline trimming cut 2 bases from V and 8 bases from J; bases unmatched to any gene: 0. Germline V gene data show CDR1 as ENHRY and CDR2 as SYGVKD. CDR3 length: 13 amino acids. CDR3 nucleotides: TGTGCCATCAGTGAGGGGACAGGGGGCGAAGCTTTCTTT. This translates into CAISEGTGGEAFF.

This rearrangement joins TRBV7-9 to TRBJ2-6, with 8 bases matching TRBD2. CDR3 length equals 17 residues. V shed 1 base and J 3 bases; nucleotides not matched to a gene: 5. Germline V CDR1 and CDR2: SEHNR, FQNEAQ (reference sequence). For the CDR3, the DNA is TGTGCCAGCAGCTTAGTAGCGGGAAAGAATGGGGCCAACGTCCTGACTTTC. It specifies CASSLVAGKNGANVLTF.

The chain links TRBV5-8 to TRBJ1-2; 7 bases map to TRBD1. The CDR3 length is 15 residues. Germline-derived CDR1 and CDR2 are SGHTS and YDEGEE. J lost 8 bases, V lost 0 bases, and 10 bases had no gene match. The CDR3 region has the DNA TGTGCCAGCAGCTTGGGGGACAGATCATCCGTCGGCTACACCTTC. Its protein is CASSLGDRSSVGYTF. The full variable domain, with the rest looked up from reference TRBV5-8 and TRBJ1-2, is EAGVTQSPTHLIKTRGQQATLRCSPISGHTSVYWYQQALGLGLQFLLWYDEGEERNRGNFPPRFSGRQFPNYSSELNVNALELEDSALYLCASSLGDRSSVGYTFGSGTRLTVV.

V is TRBV5-6 and J is TRBJ2-5; tentatively, D is TRBD2 (6 bases). Trimming took 4 bases from V and 5 from J, leaving 12 bases between them. There are 13 residues in the CDR3. The V gene's germline CDR1 is SGHDT and CDR2 YYEEEE. CDR3 bases: TGTGCCAGCAGCCGCGCAGGGAGGGAGACCCAGTACTTC. Translated, it gives CASSRAGRETQYF. The whole variable domain, filled in from reference TRBV5-6 and TRBJ2-5, reads DAGVTQSPTHLIKTRGQQVTLRCSPKSGHDTVSWYQQALGQGPQFIFQYYEEEERQRGNFPDRFSGHQFPNYSSELNVNALLLGDSALYLCASSRAGRETQYFGPGTRLLVL.

The V gene is TRBV14, the J gene TRBJ2-2, with 7 positions matching TRBD1. The CDR3 totals 14 residues. With V trimmed by 3 bases and J by 3 bases, 1 base remained unmatched. Per germline, CDR1 SGHDN and CDR2 FVKESK. This chain's CDR3 is CASSQTGYTGELFF. In nucleotides, the CDR3 is TGTGCCAGCAGCCAGACAGGGTACACCGGGGAGCTGTTTTTT.

The chain links TRBV6-5 to TRBJ1-5, with a possible D match to TRBD1 (6 bases). The CDR3 sequence is 15 residues long. V lost 4 bases to trimming and J lost 3 bases, with 13 bases between them. The germline CDR1 and CDR2 sequences are MNHEY and SVGAGI. CDR3 sequence: CASSSSGTPNQPQHF. The CDR3 nucleotides are TGTGCCAGCAGTTCGTCCGGGACACCCAATCAGCCCCAGCATTTT.

This chain connects TRBV28 to TRBJ2-1; weak D call: TRBD1 (6 bases). The germline V gene has CDR1 MDHEN and CDR2 SYDVKM. The CDR3 has 14 amino acids. Trimming stripped 3 bases from V and 7 bases from J, with 13 bases between. The CDR3 loop reads CASSFQGIVNEQFF. In DNA, the CDR3 is TGTGCCAGCAGTTTCCAGGGGATTGTAAATGAGCAGTTCTTC.

The V and J genes are TRBV7-3 and TRBJ2-7; TRBD1 agrees at 12 bases. This CDR3 contains 14 residues. V trimming: 2 bases; J trimming: 6 bases; junction bases outside the gene matches: 2. Germline CDR1 and CDR2: SGHTA and FQGTGA. The CDR3: CASSLGTGGSEQYF. The DNA for the CDR3 is TGTGCCAGCAGCTTAGGGACAGGGGGCTCCGAGCAGTACTTC.

The chain uses TRBV11-2 and TRBJ2-7; D remains ambiguous. The ends were cut back, 5 bases at V and 5 bases at J, with 16 bases in the middle. The germline gives CDR1 SGHAT, CDR2 FQNNGV. This CDR3 contains 14 residues. CDR3 sequence: CASSPDSTRNEQYF. CDR3 bases: TGTGCCAGCAGCCCCGATAGTACTCGGAACGAGCAGTACTTC.

This chain links TRBV2 with TRBJ2-3, with D unresolved. CDR3 length: 11 residues. Trimming cost V 8 bases and J 1 base, with 4 bases left between them. Germline assignment: CDR1 SNHLY and CDR2 FYNNEI. The CDR3 here is CASLRTDTQYF. CDR3 in DNA: TGTGCCAGCCTACGCACAGATACGCAGTATTTT.

The V call is TRBV5-4, the J call TRBJ2-1, with 9 nucleotides matching TRBD1. The CDR3 sequence is 20 residues long. The germline gives CDR1 SGHNT, CDR2 YYREEE (reference sequence). V lost 0 bases and J lost 4; bases outside the gene matches: 17. The CDR3 is CASSLDEGQGTHVAYNEQFF. CDR3 DNA sequence: TGTGCCAGCAGCTTGGATGAGGGACAGGGAACCCACGTAGCTTACAATGAGCAGTTCTTC. Full variable domain (remainder filled in from reference TRBV5-4 and TRBJ2-1): ETGVTQSPTHLIKTRGQQVTLRCSSQSGHNTVSWYQQALGQGPQFIFQYYREEENGRGNFPPRFSGLQFPNYSSELNVNALELDDSALYLCASSLDEGQGTHVAYNEQFFGPGTRLTVL.

The V and J genes are TRBV27 and TRBJ1-2; maybe TRBD1 (5 bases). Between the trimmed V and J ends, which lost 2 bases and 5 bases, there was a span of 18 bases. The CDR3 loop spans 16 amino acids. Germline-derived CDR1 and CDR2 are MNHEY and SMNVEV (reference sequence). The CDR3 coding sequence is TGTGCCAGCAGTTTAGGGGCAGCGAGTAGGGATTATGGCTACACCTTC. The encoded protein is CASSLGAASRDYGYTF.

By share of the sample, this clone is medium-sized (0.01 to 0.1%). One junction end does not reproduce the germline sequence, and a read error may be involved. This chain links TRBV7-7 with TRBJ2-2, with 7 nucleotides matching TRBD1. Germline V gene data show CDR1 as SSHAT and CDR2 as FNYEAQ (reference sequence). There are 14 residues in the CDR3. The CDR3 protein is CASSLGGAGGELFF. DNA of the CDR3: TGTGCTAGCAGCTTAGGGGGCGCCGGCGGGGAGCTGTTTTTT.

The V and J genes are TRBV19 and TRBJ2-7, with 9 bases aligning to TRBD1. J was trimmed by 5 bases and V by 6 bases; bases with no gene match: 14. The V gene's germline CDR1 is LNHDA and CDR2 SQIVND (reference sequence). This CDR3 is built from 16 residues. In nucleotides, the CDR3 is TGTGCCAGTAGCCCTCTGGGACAGGGTGGTACGGACGAGCAGTACTTC. It translates to CASSPLGQGGTDEQYF.

This clone is classed as medium-sized. The rearrangement uses TRBV2 and TRBJ2-3, with D possibly matching TRBD1 (6 bases). Germline CDR1 is SNHLY and CDR2 is FYNNEI. Trimming left V 3 bases short and J 0 bases short, with 10 bases between. The CDR3 spans 15 residues. The CDR3 DNA sequence: TGTGCCAGCAGTGAGGCAGGGGCTAGCACAGATACGCAGTATTTT. This sequence encodes CASSEAGASTDTQYF. The full variable domain, completed using reference TRBV2 and TRBJ2-3, is EPEVTQTPSHQVTQMGQEVILRCVPISNHLYFYWYRQILGQKVEFLVSFYNNEISEKSEIFDDQFSVERPDGSNFTLKIRSTKLEDSAMYFCASSEAGASTDTQYFGPGTRLTVL.

The DNA of the CDR3 is TGCGCCAGCAGTCCCGGCCGGGGGGCAAACTATGGCTACACCTTC. Protein: CASSPGRGANYGYTF. The chain is built from TRBV10-2 and TRBJ1-2; a weak D match, TRBD1 (6 bases). The CDR3 extends over 15 amino acids. Germline lookup yields CDR1 WSHSY and CDR2 SAAADI. Deletions cut 5 bases from V and 2 bases from J, with 15 bases between.

The CDR3 bases are TGTGCCAGCAGTTTTGGGACAGCAAACTCCTACAATGAGCAGTTCTTC. Translating it yields CASSFGTANSYNEQFF. This chain links TRBV27 with TRBJ2-1; 7 bases agree with TRBD1. V shed 3 bases and J 0 bases; nucleotides not matched to a gene: 5. The CDR3 has 16 amino acids. Germline loops: CDR1 MNHEY, CDR2 SMNVEV (reference sequence).

The chain combines TRBV9 with TRBJ2-6; D not resolved. V was clipped by 2 bases and J by 0 bases, with 12 bases between them. The length of the CDR3 is 17 residues. Germline V lookup: CDR1 SGDLS, CDR2 YYNGEE. CDR3 sequence: CASSVVAAVSGANVLTF. The CDR3 DNA follows: TGTGCCAGCAGCGTGGTGGCCGCAGTCTCTGGGGCCAACGTCCTGACTTTC.

The V call is TRBV29-1, the J call TRBJ1-1, with D tentatively TRBD1 (6 bases). V was cut by 2 bases and J by 1 base, with 8 bases left in between. Germline CDR1 and CDR2: SQVTM and ANQGSEA. The CDR3 contains 13 residues. The CDR3 loop reads CSVERGGNTEAFF. CDR3 DNA: TGCAGCGTTGAAAGGGGGGGGAACACTGAAGCTTTCTTT.

This clone was seen once. The chain combines TRBV6-5 with TRBJ1-4; weak D call: TRBD1 (6 bases). V shed 5 bases and J shed 4 bases, with 11 bases lying between them. The CDR3 runs 14 residues. Germline CDR1 is MNHEY and CDR2 is SVGAGI. As DNA, the CDR3 is TGTGCCAGCAGTCGCGGGACAAATAATGAAAAACTGTTTTTT. This translates into CASSRGTNNEKLFF.

This clone showed up just a few times. The chain links TRBV5-4 to TRBJ2-7; D not resolved. Between the trimmed V and J ends, which lost 0 bases and 3 bases, there was a span of 7 bases. Germline V gene lookup returns CDR1 SGHNT and CDR2 YYREEE (reference sequence). The CDR3 is 13 residues long. In DNA, the CDR3 is TGTGCCAGCAGCTTGGGCAGGAACTACGAGCAGTACTTC. It specifies CASSLGRNYEQYF.

This chain uses TRBV6-2 or TRBV6-3 with TRBJ1-5; weak D call: TRBD1 (6 bases). The CDR3 runs 14 residues. CDR1 and CDR2 from the germline V gene are MNHEY and SVGEGT. V lost 6 bases and J 5 bases, leaving 14 bases between the germline ends. The CDR3, as DNA: TGTGCCAGCAGCAAACCGGGACAACATCAGCCCCAGCATTTT. It encodes CASSKPGQHQPQHF.

This chain uses TRBV28 with TRBJ1-4; D perhaps matches TRBD1 (5 bases). Germline assignment: CDR1 MDHEN and CDR2 SYDVKM. Trimming cost V 10 bases and J 8 bases, with 17 bases left between them. CDR3 size: 13 residues. The CDR3 bases are TGTGCCACCATGGAGGGGTTGCGAGAAAAACTGTTTTTT. Its translation is CATMEGLREKLFF.